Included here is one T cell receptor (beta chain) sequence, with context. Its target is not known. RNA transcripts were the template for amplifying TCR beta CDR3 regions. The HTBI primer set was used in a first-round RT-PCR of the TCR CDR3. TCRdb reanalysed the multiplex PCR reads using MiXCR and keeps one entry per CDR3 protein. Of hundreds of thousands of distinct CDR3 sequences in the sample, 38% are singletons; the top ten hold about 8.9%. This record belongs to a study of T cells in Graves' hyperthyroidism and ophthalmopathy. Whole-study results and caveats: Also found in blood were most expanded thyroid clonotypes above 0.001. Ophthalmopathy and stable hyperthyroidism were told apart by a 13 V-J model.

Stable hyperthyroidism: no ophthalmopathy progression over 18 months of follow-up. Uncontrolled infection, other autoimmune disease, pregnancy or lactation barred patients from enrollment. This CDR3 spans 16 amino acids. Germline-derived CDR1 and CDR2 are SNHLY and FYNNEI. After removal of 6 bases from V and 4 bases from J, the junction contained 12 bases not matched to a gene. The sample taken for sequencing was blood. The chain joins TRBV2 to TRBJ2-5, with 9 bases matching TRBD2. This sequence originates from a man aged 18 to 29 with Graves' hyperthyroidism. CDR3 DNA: TGTGCCAGCAGCCCGCGGGGGGGGGGCGCGGGAGAGACCCAGTACTTC. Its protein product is CASSPRGGGAGETQYF.